These 15 T cell receptor beta chains were sequenced from one sample in a study of PD-1 blockade in classical Hodgkin lymphoma. Every patient was affected by relapse after autologous stem cell transplantation, while exposure to brentuximab vedotin was not uniform. The repertoire was sequenced with immunoSEQ multiplex PCR; TCRdb's copy has only in-frame clones and lacks some. Of over 85,000 clones listed, 75% to 85% are singletons. This material consisted of peripheral blood mononuclear cells (PBMCs), taken before the second cycle of nivolumab. These receptors all stem from a human donor with classical Hodgkin lymphoma.

The V gene is TRBV7-2, the J gene TRBJ2-7; no firm D call. Trimming pared 1 base from V and 0 bases from J, leaving 10 bases between. This CDR3 is 15 amino acids long. Germline V CDR1 and CDR2: SGHTA, FQGNSA. CDR3 amino acids: CASSLGWDPSYEQYF. CDR3 coding DNA: TGTGCCAGCAGCTTAGGGTGGGATCCCTCCTACGAGCAGTACTTC.

The chain recombines TRBV27 with TRBJ1-6, with D hard to call. There are 18 residues in the CDR3. The V gene lost 5 bases and the J gene lost 0 bases, with 17 bases spanning the gap. The germline gives CDR1 MNHEY, CDR2 SMNVEV (reference sequence). CDR3 in DNA: TGTGCCAGCAGTGCCCGCCTACCGCCGAGCTCCTATAATTCACCCCTCCACTTT. Its translation is CASSARLPPSSYNSPLHF.

V is TRBV2 and J is TRBJ2-7; possible D gene TRBD2, 7 bases. The CDR3 is 18 residues long. CDR1 and CDR2 (germline): SNHLY, FYNNEI. V was cut by 11 bases and J by 3 bases, with 32 bases left in between. The CDR3 bases are TGTGCCCCGAGGGGGGTCTGGGGGGGACGGAGCGCCCTCTACGAGCAGTACTTC. This gives the protein CAPRGVWGGRSALYEQYF.

CDR3 sequence reads: CASSRQGITGELFF. As DNA, the CDR3 is TGTGCCAGCAGTAGACAGGGGATTACCGGGGAGCTGTTTTTT. The rearrangement links TRBV6-5 to TRBJ2-2, with 8 nucleotides matching TRBD1. V gave up 5 bases and J gave up 5 bases; unmatched junction bases: 4. Per the germline V gene, CDR1 is MNHEY and CDR2 is SVGAGI. The CDR3 contains 14 residues.

The chain is built from TRBV6-4 and TRBJ2-2; D unclear. Trimming left V 5 bases short and J 1 base short, with 8 bases between. This CDR3 contains 14 residues. The germline V gene encodes CDR1 MRHNA and CDR2 SNTAGT. The CDR3 loop reads CASSSELNTGELFF. CDR3 coding DNA: TGTGCCAGCAGTTCAGAATTGAACACCGGGGAGCTGTTTTTT.

The V and J genes are TRBV5-1 and TRBJ1-2; D call uncertain. The V gene's germline CDR1 is SGHRS and CDR2 YFSETQ. The V end lost 0 bases, the J end lost 4 bases, and 7 bases lay between the germline ends. This CDR3 is 13 amino acids long. The CDR3 DNA follows: TGCGCCAGCAGCTTGGGGGAGATCTATGGCTACACCTTC. It yields the protein CASSLGEIYGYTF.

This clone was counted a few times. The chain couples TRBV28 to TRBJ1-5; D unresolved. There are 14 residues in the CDR3. The germline CDR1 and CDR2 sequences are MDHEN and SYDVKM. Deletions cut 3 bases from V and 4 bases from J, with 10 bases between. CDR3 sequence reads: CASSFSGANQPQHF. The CDR3 DNA reads TGTGCCAGCAGTTTCTCGGGAGCTAATCAGCCCCAGCATTTT.

The genes are TRBV5-1 and TRBJ2-7; 7 bases are shared with TRBD2. Germline V gives CDR1 SGHRS, CDR2 YFSETQ. After removal of 4 bases from V and 2 bases from J, the junction contained 12 bases not matched to a gene. CDR3 size: 16 residues. The CDR3 loop is CASSPGTSSGPYEQYF. The DNA of the CDR3 is TGCGCCAGCAGCCCAGGCACCTCTAGCGGCCCCTACGAGCAGTACTTC.

The V and J genes are TRBV28 and TRBJ2-1; D not resolved. The germline CDR1 and CDR2 sequences are MDHEN and SYDVKM. The CDR3 runs 16 residues. V was trimmed by 2 bases and J by 7 bases, leaving 18 bases between them. CDR3 sequence (DNA): TGTGCCAGCAGTTTAGATTTCGGGCCACCATGGAATGAGCAGTTCTTC. Its translation is CASSLDFGPPWNEQFF.

The rearrangement joins TRBV18 to TRBJ2-3, with 13 bases fitting TRBD2. Germline values: CDR1 KGHSH, CDR2 LQKENI. The V and J ends lost 5 bases and 6 bases, in that order; junction bases with no gene match: 8. This CDR3 comprises 16 residues. CDR3 in amino acids: CASSRLAGGLADTQYF. The CDR3 DNA sequence: TGTGCCAGCTCAAGACTAGCGGGAGGCTTGGCTGATACGCAGTATTTT. The entire variable domain, with the rest obtained from reference TRBV18 and TRBJ2-3, is as follows: NAGVMQNPRHLVRRRGQEARLRCSPMKGHSHVYWYRQLPEEGLKFMVYLQKENIIDESGMPKERFSAEFPKEGPSILRIQQVVRGDSAAYFCASSRLAGGLADTQYFGPGTRLTVL.

There are a few counts of this clone. One end of the junction does not line up with germline, which may come from a read error. The genes are TRBV9 and TRBJ2-7; 14 bases fit TRBD2. CDR1 is SGDLS and CDR2 is YYNGEE in the germline V gene. The CDR3 has 14 residues. This CDR3 is CASSDGTSGRPVDF. In DNA, the CDR3 is TGTGCCAGCAGCGATGGGACTAGCGGGAGACCTGTGGACTTC.

V gene TRBV6-1 combines with J gene TRBJ2-1; the match to TRBD2 covers 8 bases. V shed 3 bases, J shed 6 bases, and the junction held 10 bases outside the gene matches. This CDR3 comprises 16 residues. Germline CDR1 is MNHNS and CDR2 is SASEGT. CDR3 loop: CASSDLLAGDSNEQFF. The CDR3 DNA reads TGTGCCAGCAGTGACCTTCTAGCGGGTGACTCCAATGAGCAGTTCTTC.

The genes are TRBV2 and TRBJ2-2; 8 nucleotides line up with TRBD1. The V gene's germline CDR1 is SNHLY and CDR2 FYNNEI. The J segment lost 7 bases and the V segment lost 4 bases, leaving 8 bases of the junction unmatched. The CDR3 extends over 15 amino acids. The CDR3 bases are TGTGCCAGCAGTGTGGTGACAGGGGCGAGCGGGGAGCTGTTTTTT. Amino acids: CASSVVTGASGELFF.

The gene calls are TRBV7-8 and TRBJ2-7; TRBD1 aligns across 8 bases. Germline assignment: CDR1 SGHVS and CDR2 FQNEAQ. J lost 7 bases, V lost 1 base, and 6 bases had no gene match. The length of the CDR3 is 14 residues. The DNA of the CDR3 is TGTGCCAGCAGCTTAGGCCAGGGGGCGGGTGAGCAGTACTTC. Its protein is CASSLGQGAGEQYF. The full variable domain, in which reference TRBV7-8 and TRBJ2-7 provide the parts outside the CDR3, is GAGVSQSPRYKVAKRGQDVALRCDPISGHVSLFWYQQALGQGPEFLTYFQNEAQLDKSGLPSDRFFAERPEGSVSTLKIQRTQQEDSAVYLCASSLGQGAGEQYFGPGTRLTVT.

The gene calls are TRBV7-2 and TRBJ2-3; D is undetermined. This CDR3 is 14 amino acids long. The germline V and J ends were trimmed by 7 bases and 0 bases, with 11 bases remaining between them. Germline lookup yields CDR1 SGHTA and CDR2 FQGNSA. The CDR3 reads CASKLDASTDTQYF. The CDR3 bases are TGTGCCAGCAAGCTGGACGCTAGCACAGATACGCAGTATTTT.